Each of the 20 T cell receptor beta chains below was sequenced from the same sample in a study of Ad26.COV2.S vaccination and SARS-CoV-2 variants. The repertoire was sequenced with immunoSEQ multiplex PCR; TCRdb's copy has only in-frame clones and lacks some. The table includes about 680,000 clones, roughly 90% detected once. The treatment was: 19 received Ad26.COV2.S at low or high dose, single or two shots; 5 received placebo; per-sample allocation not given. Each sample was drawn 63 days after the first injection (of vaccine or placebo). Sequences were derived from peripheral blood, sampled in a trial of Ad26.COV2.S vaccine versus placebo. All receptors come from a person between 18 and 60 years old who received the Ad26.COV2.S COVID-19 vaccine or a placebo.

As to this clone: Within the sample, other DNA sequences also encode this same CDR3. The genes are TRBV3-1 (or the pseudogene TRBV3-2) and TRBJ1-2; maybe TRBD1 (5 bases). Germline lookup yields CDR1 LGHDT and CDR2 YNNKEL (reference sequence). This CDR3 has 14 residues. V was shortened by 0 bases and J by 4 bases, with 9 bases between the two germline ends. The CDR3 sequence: CASSQDTGFYGYTF. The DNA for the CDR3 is TGTGCCAGCAGCCAAGATACAGGATTCTATGGCTACACCTTC.

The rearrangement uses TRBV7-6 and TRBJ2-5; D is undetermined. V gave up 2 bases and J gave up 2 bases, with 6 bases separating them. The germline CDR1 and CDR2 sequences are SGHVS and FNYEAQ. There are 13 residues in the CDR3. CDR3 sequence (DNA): TGTGCCAGCAGCTTATCCAGGCAAGAGACCCAGTACTTC. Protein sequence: CASSLSRQETQYF.

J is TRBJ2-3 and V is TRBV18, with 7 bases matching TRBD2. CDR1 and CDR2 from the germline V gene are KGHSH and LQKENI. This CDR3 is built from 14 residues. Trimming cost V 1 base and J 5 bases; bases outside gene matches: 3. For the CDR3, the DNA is TGTGCCAGCTCACCACTTGCGGGAGTAGATACGCAGTATTTT. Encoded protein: CASSPLAGVDTQYF.

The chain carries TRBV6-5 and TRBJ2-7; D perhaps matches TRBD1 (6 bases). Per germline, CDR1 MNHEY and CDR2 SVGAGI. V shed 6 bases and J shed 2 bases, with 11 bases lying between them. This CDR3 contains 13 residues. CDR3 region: CASSRTATYEQYF. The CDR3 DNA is TGTGCCAGCAGCCGGACAGCAACCTACGAGCAGTACTTC.

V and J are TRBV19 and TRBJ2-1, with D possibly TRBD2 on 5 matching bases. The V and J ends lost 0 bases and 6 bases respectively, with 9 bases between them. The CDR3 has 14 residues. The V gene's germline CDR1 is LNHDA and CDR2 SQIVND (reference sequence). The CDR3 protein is CASSIDLAVNEQFF. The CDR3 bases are TGTGCCAGTAGTATAGATCTAGCAGTCAATGAGCAGTTCTTC.

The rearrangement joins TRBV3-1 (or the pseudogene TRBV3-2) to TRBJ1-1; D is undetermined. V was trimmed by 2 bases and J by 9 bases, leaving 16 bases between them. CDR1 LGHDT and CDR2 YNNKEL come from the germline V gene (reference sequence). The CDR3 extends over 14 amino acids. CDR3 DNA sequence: TGTGCCAGCAGCCAATATCAGGATCTCCCCCAAGCTTTCTTT. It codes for CASSQYQDLPQAFF.

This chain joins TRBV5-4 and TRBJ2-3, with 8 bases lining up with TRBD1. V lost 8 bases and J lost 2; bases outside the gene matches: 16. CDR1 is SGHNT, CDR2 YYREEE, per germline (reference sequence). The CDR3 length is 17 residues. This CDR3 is CARQGQASSPATDTQYF. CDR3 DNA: TGTGCCAGACAGGGACAGGCCTCCTCCCCGGCCACAGATACGCAGTATTTT.

CDR3 sequence reads: CASSQQGSGYNSAFF. Written as DNA, the CDR3 is TGCGCCAGCAGCCAACAGGGGTCGGGCTATAATTCGGCTTTCTTT. The chain employs TRBV4-3 and TRBJ1-1, with a weak D call TRBD1 (6 bases). The CDR3 contains 15 residues. Per the germline V gene, CDR1 is LGHNA and CDR2 is YSLEER. V dropped 2 bases and J dropped 11 bases, with 21 bases sitting between them.

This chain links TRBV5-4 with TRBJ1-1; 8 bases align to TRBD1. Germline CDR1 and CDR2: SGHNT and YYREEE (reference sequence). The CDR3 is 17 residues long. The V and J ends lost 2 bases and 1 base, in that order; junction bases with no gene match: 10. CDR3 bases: TGTGCCAGCAGCTTAACCCCCAGGGGGCTCGGGAACACTGAAGCTTTCTTT. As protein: CASSLTPRGLGNTEAFF.

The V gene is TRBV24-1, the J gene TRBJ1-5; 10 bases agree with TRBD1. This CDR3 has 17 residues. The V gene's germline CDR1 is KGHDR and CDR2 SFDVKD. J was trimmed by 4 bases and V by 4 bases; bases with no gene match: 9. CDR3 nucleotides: TGTGCCACCAGTGAAAACTCCGGGACAGGGGCAAATCAGCCCCAGCATTTT. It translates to CATSENSGTGANQPQHF.

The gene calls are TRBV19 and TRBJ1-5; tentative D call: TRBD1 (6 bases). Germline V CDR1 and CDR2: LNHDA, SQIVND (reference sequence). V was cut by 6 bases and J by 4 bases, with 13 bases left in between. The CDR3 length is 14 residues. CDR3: CASREGGLNQPQHF. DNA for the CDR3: TGTGCCAGTAGAGAGGGGGGGCTAAATCAGCCCCAGCATTTT.

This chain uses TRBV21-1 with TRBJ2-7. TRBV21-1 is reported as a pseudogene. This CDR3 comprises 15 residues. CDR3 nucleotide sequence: TGTGCCAGCAGCAAAGCTGCAAAGGGGGGCGACGAGCAGTACTTC. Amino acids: CASSKAAKGGDEQYF.

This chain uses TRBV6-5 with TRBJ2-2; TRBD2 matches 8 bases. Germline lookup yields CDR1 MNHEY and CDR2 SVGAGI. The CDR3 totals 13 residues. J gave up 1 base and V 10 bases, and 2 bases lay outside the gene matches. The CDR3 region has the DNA TGTGCCACCGCGGGGGGGAACACCGGGGAGCTGTTTTTT. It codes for CATAGGNTGELFF.

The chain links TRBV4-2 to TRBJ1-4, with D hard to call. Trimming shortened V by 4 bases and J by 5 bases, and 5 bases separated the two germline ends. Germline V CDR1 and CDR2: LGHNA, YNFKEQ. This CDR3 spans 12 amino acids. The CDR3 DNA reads TGTGCCAGCAGCCGAGTGAATGAAAAACTGTTTTTT. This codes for CASSRVNEKLFF.

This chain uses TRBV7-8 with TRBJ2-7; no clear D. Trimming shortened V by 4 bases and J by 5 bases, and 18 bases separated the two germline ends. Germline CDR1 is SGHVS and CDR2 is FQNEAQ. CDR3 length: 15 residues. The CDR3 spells CASSSTGGPVDEQYF. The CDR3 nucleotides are TGTGCCAGCAGCTCCACGGGTGGCCCCGTCGACGAGCAGTACTTC.

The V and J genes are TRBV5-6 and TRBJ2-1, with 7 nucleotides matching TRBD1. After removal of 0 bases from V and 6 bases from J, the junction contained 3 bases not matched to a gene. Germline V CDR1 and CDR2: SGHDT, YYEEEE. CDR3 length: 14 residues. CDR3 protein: CASSLGQGLNEQFF. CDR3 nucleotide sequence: TGTGCCAGCAGCTTGGGACAGGGCCTCAATGAGCAGTTCTTC.

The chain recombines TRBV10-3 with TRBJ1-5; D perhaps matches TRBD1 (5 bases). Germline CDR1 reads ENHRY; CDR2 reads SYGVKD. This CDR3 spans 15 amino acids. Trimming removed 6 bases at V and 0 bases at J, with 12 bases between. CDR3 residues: CAISQGANSNQPQHF. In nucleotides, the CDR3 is TGTGCCATCAGCCAGGGAGCTAATAGCAATCAGCCCCAGCATTTT.

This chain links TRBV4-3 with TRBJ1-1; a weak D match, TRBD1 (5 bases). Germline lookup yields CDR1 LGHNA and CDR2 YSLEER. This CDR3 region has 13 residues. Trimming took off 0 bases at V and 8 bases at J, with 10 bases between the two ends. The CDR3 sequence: CASSQDLWGEAFF. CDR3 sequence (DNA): TGCGCCAGCAGCCAAGATCTGTGGGGGGAAGCTTTCTTT.

The CDR3 spells CASGITGGSQPQHF. DNA of the CDR3: TGTGCTAGTGGTATAACAGGGGGCTCTCAGCCCCAGCATTTT. The rearrangement joins TRBV12-5 to TRBJ1-5; 9 bases fit TRBD1. Germline CDR1 is LGHNT and CDR2 is FRNRAP. This CDR3 has 14 residues. J was trimmed by 6 bases and V by 5 bases; bases with no gene match: 5.

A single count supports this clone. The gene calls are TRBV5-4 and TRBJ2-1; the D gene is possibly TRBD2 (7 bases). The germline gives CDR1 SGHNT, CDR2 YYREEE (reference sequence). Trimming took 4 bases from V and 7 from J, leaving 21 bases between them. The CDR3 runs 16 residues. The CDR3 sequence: CASSPSGGGLYNEQFF. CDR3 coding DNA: TGTGCCAGCAGCCCGTCTGGGGGGGGCCTTTATAATGAGCAGTTCTTC. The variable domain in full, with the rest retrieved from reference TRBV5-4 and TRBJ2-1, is ETGVTQSPTHLIKTRGQQVTLRCSSQSGHNTVSWYQQALGQGPQFIFQYYREEENGRGNFPPRFSGLQFPNYSSELNVNALELDDSALYLCASSPSGGGLYNEQFFGPGTRLTVL.